The entry that follows covers one T cell receptor (beta chain) sequence. The specificity of this receptor is unknown. No much larger clone is present one base from it, and per-base qualities are unavailable. V is reduced by 2 bases and J by 9 bases, leaving a spacing of 8 bases between them. From a lookup of the germline V gene, CDR1 and CDR2 are MDHEN and SYDVKM. Including cysteine and phenylalanine, the CDR3 has 12 amino acids. Only the CDR3 part of the read is kept: 36 bases, read in frame from the first base. The data were obtained in a study of OX40 agonist ivuxolimab in advanced cancers. Some background on the complete study: Ivuxolimab was an agonistic, fully human IgG2 monoclonal antibody directed against OX40 (CD134), a costimulatory receptor. Intravenous ivuxolimab was administered to patients every 2 weeks at six dose levels: 0.01, 0.1, 0.3, 1.5, 3 and 10 mg/kg. Among the approximately 50 dose-escalation patients, 19 had hepatocellular carcinoma, 15 or so melanoma, 9 renal cell carcinoma and 9 head and neck cancer. The dose-escalation cohort was about 83% male with a mean age of roughly 60 years, ranging from 23 to 79. Prior anti-PD-1, anti-PD-L1 or anti-CTLA-4 therapy was permitted, and about two fifths of dose-escalation patients had received checkpoint inhibitors. Partial responses occurred in three dose-escalation patients: two with cutaneous melanoma and one with hepatocellular carcinoma. Peripheral TCRbeta sequencing aimed to test whether ivuxolimab altered TCR sequence diversity and caused clonal T-cell expansion. The paper describes the monotherapy dose-escalation part (N ≈ 49 patients) of the phase I trial of ivuxolimab. On the study overall, not on this receptor specifically: The antigen specificity of the peripheral T cells that underwent clonal expansion was not determined. At doses of 0.1 to 3.0 mg/kg, clonal expansion of both CD4+ and CD8+ T cells in blood was seen between baseline and week 6. In the 0.1-3.0 mg/kg groups, partial responders had among the lowest normalized peripheral clonal expansion, particularly in CD8+ T cells. After ivuxolimab, more expanded clones were found on average in CD8+ T cells than in CD4+ T cells. Low levels of normalized T-cell clonal expansion were also shown by some nonresponding patients.

Patients with a history of autoimmune disease or receiving systemic immunosuppression were excluded from the trial. Peripheral blood for TCR sequencing was collected from all dose cohorts at baseline, on cycle 4 day 1, and on cycle 7 day 1. The samples were taken from a phase I, first-in-human, multicenter, open-label dose-escalation trial of ivuxolimab. Adults with locally advanced or metastatic melanoma, renal cell, hepatocellular, or head and neck squamous cell carcinoma were enrolled in the trial. Before TCR sequencing, CD4+ T cells and CD8+ T cells from peripheral blood were sorted into separate populations. Genomic DNA was isolated from the sorted cells so that the TCRbeta CDR3 region could be sequenced. The immunoSEQ Assay was used for sequencing of TCRbeta CDR3 regions. Held by TCRdb, this immuneACCESS table contains in-frame sequences only and omits some clones. Under half of the omission traces to an unresolved V gene where checked; the cause of the rest is unknown. Counted in this sample were tens of thousands of clones; 83% of them appeared once. More than 0.7% of the sample goes to the ten largest clones.

Sequencing was performed on CD4+ or CD8+ T cells sorted from blood, taken in a trial of the OX40 agonist ivuxolimab. The sequence is built from TRBV28 and TRBJ2-1; no confident D gene assignment can be made. The sequence derives from an adult with an advanced solid tumor such as melanoma, head and neck, liver or kidney cancer. The CDR3 protein sequence reads: CASSLELPEQFF. Here is the DNA: TGTGCCAGCAGTTTAGAACTGCCTGAGCAGTTCTTC.